This T cell receptor beta chain appears in the sequencing data of a study of cytomegalovirus exposure and HLA in healthy donors. Comment on this clone: What it recognizes is unknown.

Both 60 Vbeta primers and 13 Jbeta primers went into the PCR. Generated by immunoSEQ multiplex PCR, the TCRdb table keeps only in-frame clones and is missing some. This table holds around 31,000 clones. Overall study results and limits: TCR sequences were mostly rare, though some public TCRs occurred in many donors. The authors listed approximately 150 TCR beta chains as cytomegalovirus-associated. For TCR beta chains, V- and J-gene trimming was later linked to a missense DCLRE1C variant.

What was sequenced was PBMCs. The receptor comes from a female donor in good health and CMV-seronegative.

The CDR3 DNA sequence: TGCGCCAGCAGCTTGTCGGGACAGGGGGATTACGAGCAGTACTTC. This encodes CASSLSGQGDYEQYF. The V call is TRBV5-1, the J call TRBJ2-7, with 11 bases identical to TRBD1. The CDR3 is made up of 15 amino acids. Trimming took 1 base from V and 4 from J; bases not matched to a gene: 4. Germline CDR1 SGHRS, CDR2 YFSETQ.